The 20 T cell receptor beta chains given below trace back to one sample, sequenced in a study of T cells expressing NK-cell markers. For each CDR3 protein, TCRdb gives one entry from its re-call of the 5' RACE reads, without DNA. The repertoire shows about 460,000 distinct CDR3 sequences; the top ten hold roughly 1.4%. The sequenced sample consisted of blood T cells: a sorted CD56 or NKG2C T cell subset, CD4+ or CD8+ T cells, or bulk PBMC T cells (not recorded which). Receptors were obtained from a woman in her forties or fifties in good health.

The chain is built from TRBV30 and TRBJ1-1; the TCRdb D gene call, TRBD1, has no DNA to confirm it. This CDR3 comprises 15 residues. Germline V lookup: CDR1 GTSNPN, CDR2 SVGIG (reference sequence). CDR3 protein: CAWDPGQGRGSEAFF.

This chain links TRBV7-2 with TRBJ1-6. Germline lookup yields CDR1 SGHTA and CDR2 FQGNSA. This CDR3 has 17 residues. The CDR3 sequence is CASSLGRGGPGNSPLHF.

The chain is built from TRBV6-6 and TRBJ2-3; TCRdb reports TRBD2, a call that lacks DNA to check it against. In germline, CDR1 is MNHNY, CDR2 SVGAGI (reference sequence). This CDR3 contains 15 residues. CDR3 in amino acids: CASNRIAGRTDTQYF.

The rearrangement uses TRBV9 and TRBJ1-2; there is no DNA to check the TCRdb D call of TRBD1. The CDR3 consists of 14 residues. Germline CDR1 is SGDLS and CDR2 is YYNGEE. The CDR3 sequence is CASSVDPLLGGYTF.

The CDR3 sequence: CSFRDPSLETQYF. The V call is TRBV20-1, the J call TRBJ2-5; absent DNA, TCRdb's TRBD1 call cannot be checked. The CDR3 contains 13 residues. Germline V CDR1 and CDR2: DFQATT, SNEGSKA (reference sequence).

This chain uses TRBV25-1 with TRBJ1-1; TCRdb designates TRBD1, a call that cannot be tested without DNA. CDR1 MGHDK and CDR2 SYGVNS come from the germline V gene. This CDR3 contains 15 residues. The CDR3 reads CASTGQGAMNTEAFF.

This chain joins TRBV7-2 and TRBJ2-3; no DNA is available, so the TRBD1 call from TCRdb remains unchecked. Per germline, CDR1 SGHTA and CDR2 FQGNSA. The CDR3 is 13 amino acids. The chain's CDR3 is CASSPGTTDTQYF. Full variable domain (remainder filled in from reference TRBV7-2 and TRBJ2-3): GAGVSQSPSNKVTEKGKDVELRCDPISGHTALYWYRQSLGQGLEFLIYFQGNSAPDKSGLPSDRFSAERTGGSVSTLTIQRTQQEDSAVYLCASSPGTTDTQYFGPGTRLTVL.

The chain links TRBV18 to TRBJ1-1; no DNA is available, so the TRBD1 call from TCRdb remains unchecked. The V gene's germline CDR1 is KGHSH and CDR2 LQKENI. The CDR3 is 18 amino acids. Here the CDR3 reads CASSPPGRTGAFNTEAFF.

The V and J genes are TRBV3-1 and TRBJ2-3; TCRdb reports TRBD1, a call that lacks DNA to check it against. Germline-derived CDR1 and CDR2 are LGHDT and YNNKEL (reference sequence). This CDR3 contains 15 residues. The CDR3 reads CASSQQGQGADTQYF.

The gene calls are TRBV12-3 or TRBV12-4 and TRBJ1-2; TCRdb outputs TRBD1, but without DNA this stays unchecked. The CDR3 sequence is 13 residues long. The CDR3 spells CASTLTGYDGYTF.

The chain couples TRBV7-2 to TRBJ2-3; the D call of TRBD2 rests on TCRdb alone, since no DNA is present to check it. The V gene's germline CDR1 is SGHTA and CDR2 FQGNSA. CDR3 length: 15 amino acids. CDR3: CASSSQAGAGDTQYF. Full variable domain (missing parts from reference TRBV7-2 and TRBJ2-3): GAGVSQSPSNKVTEKGKDVELRCDPISGHTALYWYRQSLGQGLEFLIYFQGNSAPDKSGLPSDRFSAERTGGSVSTLTIQRTQQEDSAVYLCASSSQAGAGDTQYFGPGTRLTVL.

V usage is TRBV20-1 and J usage is TRBJ2-2; the TCRdb call, TRBD2, lacks DNA for checking. CDR1 and CDR2 from the germline V gene are DFQATT and SNEGSKA (reference sequence). There are 14 residues in the CDR3. The CDR3 here is CSAAGPTNTGELFF.

The J gene is TRBJ2-4, the V gene TRBV7-2; TCRdb lists TRBD2, though no DNA is available to test this call. This CDR3 contains 15 residues. Germline CDR1 is SGHTA and CDR2 is FQGNSA. This CDR3 reads CASSLDSGAKNIQYF.

The chain employs TRBV5-1 and TRBJ1-2; TCRdb's assignment of TRBD1 cannot be checked, as there is no DNA. The germline CDR1 and CDR2 sequences are SGHRS and YFSETQ. The CDR3 length is 14 residues. This chain's CDR3 is CASSPGEGVYGYTF. Looking up the rest from reference TRBV5-1 and TRBJ1-2 gives the full variable domain: KAGVTQTPRYLIKTRGQQVTLSCSPISGHRSVSWYQQTPGQGLQFLFEYFSETQRNKGNFPGRFSGRQFSNSRSEMNVSTLELGDSALYLCASSPGEGVYGYTFGSGTRLTVV.

The chain is built from TRBV10-2 and TRBJ1-3. From germline, CDR1 is WSHSY and CDR2 SAAADI. The CDR3 contains 13 residues. The CDR3 protein is CASSQGSGNTIYF.

The V and J genes are TRBV20-1 and TRBJ2-1; TCRdb proposes TRBD1, but this gene call is untestable without DNA. Germline assignment: CDR1 DFQATT and CDR2 SNEGSKA (reference sequence). This CDR3 region has 13 residues. The CDR3 protein is CSARETGTTEQFF.

The chain couples TRBV12-3 or TRBV12-4 to TRBJ2-1; the D call of TRBD2 rests on TCRdb alone, since no DNA is present to check it. CDR3 length: 15 amino acids. CDR3 loop: CASSRTSGRGHEQFF.

V and J are TRBV6-6 and TRBJ2-3; the D call from TCRdb, TRBD1, cannot be confirmed without DNA. The CDR3 length is 16 residues. Germline V gives CDR1 MNHNY, CDR2 SVGAGI (reference sequence). This CDR3 is CASSFPGQGGTDTQYF.

This sequence joins TRBV6-5 and TRBJ2-1; no DNA is available, so the TRBD1 call from TCRdb remains unchecked. The CDR3 runs 17 residues. Germline CDR1 MNHEY, CDR2 SVGAGI. The CDR3 sequence: CASSEGGAGISYNEQFF.

This chain links TRBV25-1 with TRBJ2-5; the D call of TRBD2 rests on TCRdb alone, since no DNA is present to check it. Germline assignment: CDR1 MGHDK and CDR2 SYGVNS. This CDR3 is built from 15 residues. CDR3: CASKTSGIFKETQYF.